The present entry profiles one TCR beta chain with its context. The source of the sample is a study of CD8 T cells in Susac syndrome. Study-wide background: Among the sequenced Susac syndrome patients, 5 or 6 had active disease while about eight were in remission.

The RNA input was about 0.5 to 1 ug, and it was reverse transcribed with random hexamers. Each CDR3 protein gets one entry after TCRdb re-called the immunoSEQ multiplex PCR reads with MiXCR. The sample gives 80,000 or so distinct CDR3 sequences, about 92% of which show up once; more than 0.5% is in the top ten. This CDR3 region has 15 residues. Germline CDR1 SGHVS, CDR2 FQNEAQ. Trimming pared 0 bases from V and 3 bases from J, leaving 12 bases between. The specimen sequenced was CD4+ T cells from PBMCs. The V gene is TRBV7-8, the J gene TRBJ2-7; D tentatively reads TRBD1 or TRBD2 (5 bases each). The receptor was derived from a human donor with Susac syndrome. CDR3 sequence: CASSLAGARDYEQYF. DNA for the CDR3: TGTGCCAGCAGCTTAGCCGGGGCGCGAGACTACGAGCAGTACTTC.